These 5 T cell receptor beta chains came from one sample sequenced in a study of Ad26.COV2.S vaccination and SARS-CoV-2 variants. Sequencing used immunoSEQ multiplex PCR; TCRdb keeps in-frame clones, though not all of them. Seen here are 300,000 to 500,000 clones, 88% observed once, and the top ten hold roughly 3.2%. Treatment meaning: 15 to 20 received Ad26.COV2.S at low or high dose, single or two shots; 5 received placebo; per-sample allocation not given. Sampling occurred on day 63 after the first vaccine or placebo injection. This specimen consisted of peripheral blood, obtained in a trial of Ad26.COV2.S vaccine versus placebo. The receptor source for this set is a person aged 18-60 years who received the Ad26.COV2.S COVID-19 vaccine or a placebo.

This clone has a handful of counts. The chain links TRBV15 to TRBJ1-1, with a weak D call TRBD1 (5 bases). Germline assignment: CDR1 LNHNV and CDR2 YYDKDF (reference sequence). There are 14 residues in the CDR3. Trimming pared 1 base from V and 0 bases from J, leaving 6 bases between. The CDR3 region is CATSRVGVNTEAFF. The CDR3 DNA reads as TGTGCCACCAGCAGAGTGGGGGTGAACACTGAAGCTTTCTTT.

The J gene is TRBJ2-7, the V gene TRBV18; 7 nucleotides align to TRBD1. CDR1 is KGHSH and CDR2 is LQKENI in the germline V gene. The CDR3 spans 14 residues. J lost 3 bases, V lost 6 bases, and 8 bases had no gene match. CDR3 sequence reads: CASSPLTGNYEQYF. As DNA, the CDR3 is TGTGCCAGCTCCCCATTGACAGGGAACTACGAGCAGTACTTC.

The CDR3 nucleotides read TGTGCCATCAGTGAGATGGGACTACGGAGAGCGAACACCGGGGAGCTGTTTTTT. This translates into CAISEMGLRRANTGELFF. The chain combines TRBV10-3 with TRBJ2-2; 7 bases are a match to TRBD2. This CDR3 spans 18 amino acids. J was trimmed by 0 bases and V by 2 bases; bases with no gene match: 9. In germline, CDR1 is ENHRY, CDR2 SYGVKD.

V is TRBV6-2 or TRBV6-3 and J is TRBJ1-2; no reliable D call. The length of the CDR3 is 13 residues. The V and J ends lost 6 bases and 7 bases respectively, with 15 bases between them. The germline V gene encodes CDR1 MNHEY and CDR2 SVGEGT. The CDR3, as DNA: TGTGCCAGCAGCTGGACCGACTCCTTTGGCTACACCTTC. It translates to CASSWTDSFGYTF.

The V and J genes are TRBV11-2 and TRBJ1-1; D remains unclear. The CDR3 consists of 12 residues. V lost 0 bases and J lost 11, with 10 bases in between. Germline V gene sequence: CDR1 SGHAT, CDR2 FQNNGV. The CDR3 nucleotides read TGTGCCAGCAGCTTAGAAGGAATTGGGGCTTTCTTT. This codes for CASSLEGIGAFF.